The T cell receptor (beta chain) described here comes from a study of blood T cells in healthy people across ages. V dropped 8 bases and J dropped 9 bases, with 14 bases sitting between them. This CDR3 has 12 amino acids. Study-wide findings and caveats: The CMV status of each donor remained undetermined, and this could have confounded shifts in expanded clonotypes.

The authors ran a second PCR of about 6 to 12 cycles using a sample-barcoded 5' primer and a J-beta primer mix. One entry per CDR3 protein results from TCRdb running MiXCR on the 5' RACE reads. The sample lists about 780,000 distinct CDR3 sequences, around 25% seen once, with 2.5% to 3.5% in the top ten. With respect to this clonotype: Its antigen is unidentified.

This same sample was also part of a study on T cells of mothers and their children. That paper states: Sequencing got over 8 million TCR beta CDR3 reads from each mother and several million from each child. The authors found no persistent microchimeric T cell clones.

This clonotype was obtained from a boy aged 10-17 years in good health. V is TRBV12-3 or TRBV12-4 and J is TRBJ1-5; D is possibly TRBD1 (5 bases). The specimen was blood. In DNA, the CDR3 is TGTGCCAGCTCATCTTTGAGGGGGCCCCAGCATTTT. It translates to CASSSLRGPQHF.